The 27 T cell receptor beta chains in this list originate from one sample, sequenced in a study of blood T cell repertoires in COVID-19 (dated by TCRdb to between 2020 and 2021). Libraries were prepared through the immunoSEQ multiplex PCR assay. Sourced from immuneACCESS, this table was stored by TCRdb with only in-frame sequences that have V and J called. A share of the clones is absent; for the studies checked, an unresolved V gene accounts for under half, and the remainder has no known explanation. Counted in this sample were about 210,000 clones; roughly 86% of them appeared once. Around 23% of the sample is taken by the ten largest. Material: PBMCs or T cells enriched from blood (not recorded which). Every receptor here comes from a woman aged 40 to 50 in a cohort exposed to, infected with or recovered from COVID-19 (not recorded which).

This chain connects TRBV21-1 to TRBJ1-1; the table's D call, TRBD1, has no DNA check behind it. TRBV21-1 is deemed a pseudogene. The CDR3 has 14 amino acids. The CDR3 DNA reads TGTGCCAGCAGCAAATGTTCAGGGGCCACTGAAGCTTTCTTT. Protein product: CASSKCSGATEAFF.

In DNA, the CDR3 is TGCGCCAGCAGCTTCAGGGTCAATAATTCACCCCTCCACTTT. Translating gives CASSFRVNNSPLHF. The genes are TRBV5-1 and TRBJ1-6, with D possibly TRBD1 on 5 matching bases. Trimming removed 2 bases from V and 5 bases from J, with 8 bases in between. CDR1 and CDR2 from the germline V gene are SGHRS and YFSETQ. This CDR3 region has 14 residues.

The J gene is TRBJ2-1, the V gene TRBV18, with D perhaps TRBD1 (6 bases). The germline V gene has CDR1 KGHSH and CDR2 LQKENI. Trimming stripped 3 bases from V and 4 bases from J, with 13 bases between. The CDR3 is 15 amino acids. The chain's CDR3 is CASSPMGAGYNEQFF. CDR3 in DNA: TGTGCCAGCTCACCCATGGGGGCCGGATACAATGAGCAGTTCTTC.

The chain joins TRBV4-2 to TRBJ2-2; maybe TRBD2 (7 bases). The CDR3 has 16 residues. V gave up 4 bases and J gave up 5 bases, with 17 bases separating them. CDR1 LGHNA and CDR2 YNFKEQ come from the germline V gene. CDR3 amino acids: CASSPPARGRTGELFF. CDR3 DNA: TGTGCCAGCAGCCCCCCAGCGCGGGGGCGAACCGGGGAGCTGTTTTTT.

The chain joins TRBV4-2 to TRBJ1-1; 7 bases align to TRBD1. The V gene's germline CDR1 is LGHNA and CDR2 YNFKEQ. This CDR3 contains 15 residues. V lost 4 bases and J lost 1; bases outside the gene matches: 6. CDR3 nucleotide sequence: TGTGCCAGCAGCCTGGACGGGACAGAGAACACTGAAGCTTTCTTT. Translated: CASSLDGTENTEAFF.

The chain joins TRBV14 to TRBJ2-7; TRBD1 might be the D (5 bases). Trimming took off 5 bases at V and 0 bases at J, with 11 bases between the two ends. The CDR3 extends over 14 amino acids. CDR1 is SGHDN, CDR2 FVKESK, per germline. The CDR3 region has the DNA TGTGCCAGCAGCGTAACAGGATACTCCTACGAGCAGTACTTC. It yields the protein CASSVTGYSYEQYF. The complete variable domain, with remaining parts taken from reference TRBV14 and TRBJ2-7, reads EAGVTQFPSHSVIEKGQTVTLRCDPISGHDNLYWYRRVMGKEIKFLLHFVKESKQDESGMPNNRFLAERTGGTYSTLKVQPAELEDSGVYFCASSVTGYSYEQYFGPGTRLTVT.

CDR3 sequence: CASSFGGSNQPQHF. The CDR3 DNA sequence: TGTGCCAGCAGCTTCGGGGGTAGCAATCAGCCCCAGCATTTT. The chain joins TRBV11-2 to TRBJ1-5; D possibly corresponds to TRBD1 (5 bases). Germline V gene lookup returns CDR1 SGHAT and CDR2 FQNNGV. CDR3 length: 14 residues. Trimming pared 3 bases from V and 0 bases from J, leaving 6 bases between.

The rearrangement joins TRBV6-1 to TRBJ1-5; a possible D gene is TRBD1 (6 bases). The CDR3 loop spans 15 amino acids. V was cut by 3 bases and J by 4 bases, with 13 bases left in between. CDR1 is MNHNS, CDR2 SASEGT, per germline. In nucleotides, the CDR3 is TGTGCCAGCAGTGACACGACAGGATCAAATCAGCCCCAGCATTTT. Protein sequence: CASSDTTGSNQPQHF.

This clone was observed a few times. The V call is TRBV28, the J call TRBJ1-2; D call uncertain. The CDR3 runs 14 residues. Germline V gene sequence: CDR1 MDHEN, CDR2 SYDVKM. The V gene lost 3 bases and the J gene lost 2 bases, with 10 bases spanning the gap. The CDR3 nucleotides are TGTGCCAGCAGTTTCCGCGGCCCAAACTATGGCTACACCTTC. Its protein product is CASSFRGPNYGYTF.

This rearrangement joins TRBV28 to TRBJ1-2; 7 bases fit TRBD1. From germline, CDR1 is MDHEN and CDR2 SYDVKM. The V segment lost 10 bases and the J segment 7 bases; nucleotides outside the gene matches: 12. CDR3 size: 13 residues. Written as DNA, the CDR3 is TGTGCCACCCTATCCCAGGGGGGTTCTGGCTACACCTTC. Translated, it gives CATLSQGGSGYTF.

CDR3 sequence (DNA): TGTGCCAGCACCCCTGGGGACAGGGTCGGCTATGGCTACACCTTC. Translated: CASTPGDRVGYGYTF. The rearrangement uses TRBV9 and TRBJ1-2, with 9 nucleotides matching TRBD1. The V gene's germline CDR1 is SGDLS and CDR2 YYNGEE. V dropped 6 bases and J dropped 4; count of bases not matched to a gene: 10. The CDR3 loop spans 15 amino acids.

This chain uses TRBV15 with TRBJ2-7; tentatively, D is TRBD2 (6 bases). Trimming left V 4 bases short and J 2 bases short, with 12 bases between. CDR3 length: 14 residues. Per germline, CDR1 LNHNV and CDR2 YYDKDF (reference sequence). CDR3 DNA: TGTGCCACCAGCATCAGAGGAGGGGCCTACGAGCAGTACTTC. It translates to CATSIRGGAYEQYF.

This clone was picked up one time. The rearrangement uses TRBV5-1 and TRBJ2-1; 10 bases are a match to TRBD2. The CDR3 totals 14 residues. With V trimmed by 3 bases and J by 9 bases, 6 bases remained unmatched. Germline loops: CDR1 SGHRS, CDR2 YFSETQ. The CDR3 DNA sequence: TGCGCCAGCAGCTGGAGCGGGGGGGCGGGTGAGCAGTTCTTC. It codes for CASSWSGGAGEQFF.

The gene calls are TRBV27 and TRBJ2-1; 10 bases map to TRBD2. Germline lookup yields CDR1 MNHEY and CDR2 SMNVEV (reference sequence). Unmatched junction bases numbered 3, after V lost 2 bases and J lost 2 bases. This CDR3 is built from 16 residues. CDR3 sequence: CASSLRLAGTYNEQFF. The CDR3 region has the DNA TGTGCCAGCAGTTTACGACTAGCGGGTACCTACAATGAGCAGTTCTTC.

The chain combines TRBV19 with TRBJ2-7, with 10 bases fitting TRBD2. Germline loops: CDR1 LNHDA, CDR2 SQIVND (reference sequence). J was trimmed by 0 bases and V by 5 bases; bases with no gene match: 1. The CDR3 loop spans 14 amino acids. Written as DNA, the CDR3 is TGTGCCAGTAGTCCTAGCGGGAGCTCCTACGAGCAGTACTTC. It is translated as CASSPSGSSYEQYF.

This clone was observed a handful of times. J is TRBJ2-3 and V is TRBV6-4; D uncertain. The CDR3 has 13 residues. The germline V and J ends were trimmed by 4 bases and 0 bases, with 5 bases remaining between them. CDR1 is MRHNA and CDR2 is SNTAGT in the germline V gene. The CDR3 loop is CASSASSTDTQYF. The CDR3 region has the DNA TGTGCCAGCAGTGCCAGTAGCACAGATACGCAGTATTTT.

V gene TRBV19 combines with J gene TRBJ2-4, with a tentative D call TRBD2 (6 bases). Germline V CDR1 and CDR2: LNHDA, SQIVND (reference sequence). V lost 11 bases and J 11 bases, leaving 22 bases between the germline ends. The CDR3 runs 13 residues. The CDR3 DNA sequence: TGTGCCCGCCGCCGGGGAACGGGGAGGCTTCAGTACTTC. Translating gives CARRRGTGRLQYF.

The chain is built from TRBV6-1 and TRBJ1-1, with D unresolved. Germline V gene sequence: CDR1 MNHNS, CDR2 SASEGT. V was trimmed by 3 bases and J by 7 bases, leaving 9 bases between them. There are 12 residues in the CDR3. The CDR3 here is CASSDRLNEAFF. CDR3 DNA sequence: TGTGCCAGCAGTGACCGACTGAATGAAGCTTTCTTT.

The genes are TRBV7-6 and TRBJ2-7; maybe TRBD1 (6 bases). CDR1 SGHVS and CDR2 FNYEAQ come from the germline V gene. This CDR3 contains 15 residues. V lost 1 base and J lost 1, with 11 bases in between. CDR3 sequence reads: CASSLGTDASYEQYF. Here the CDR3 DNA reads TGTGCCAGCAGCTTAGGGACAGATGCTTCCTACGAGCAGTACTTC.

The chain employs TRBV4-2 and TRBJ2-2; D is ambiguous. CDR3 length: 15 residues. Germline values: CDR1 LGHNA, CDR2 YNFKEQ. The V and J ends lost 1 base and 1 base respectively, with 7 bases between them. The CDR3 region is CASSQGWRNTGELFF. CDR3 nucleotide sequence: TGTGCCAGCAGCCAAGGATGGAGGAACACCGGGGAGCTGTTTTTT.

This chain links TRBV30 with TRBJ1-1, with TRBD1 as a possible D gene (6 bases). This CDR3 has 12 amino acids. Trimming removed 4 bases from V and 4 bases from J, with 10 bases in between. Germline CDR1 is GTSNPN and CDR2 is SVGIG (reference sequence). CDR3 nucleotides: TGTGCCTGGATTCCCAGGGGCACTGAAGCTTTCTTT. This codes for CAWIPRGTEAFF.

The V and J genes are TRBV5-4 and TRBJ2-1; D is perhaps TRBD1 (7 bases). Germline loops: CDR1 SGHNT, CDR2 YYREEE (reference sequence). The CDR3 runs to 14 residues. V gave up 5 bases and J gave up 9 bases, with 18 bases separating them. The CDR3 spells CASSSTRGRGEQFF. CDR3 in DNA: TGTGCCAGCAGTTCCACGAGGGGGCGGGGTGAGCAGTTCTTC.

The chain combines TRBV10-2 with TRBJ2-7; D gene unclear. V lost 10 bases to trimming and J lost 4 bases, with 20 bases between them. Germline V gene sequence: CDR1 WSHSY, CDR2 SAAADI. The CDR3 length is 14 residues. The CDR3 bases are TGCGCCACCCCGAAGCCCCCCCTCTTGTACGAGCAGTACTTC. Protein product: CATPKPPLLYEQYF.

There are a few counts of this clone. The chain carries TRBV13 and TRBJ1-1, with 9 bases that match TRBD1. There are 18 residues in the CDR3. After removal of 1 base from V and 5 bases from J, the junction contained 14 bases not matched to a gene. Germline assignment: CDR1 PRHDT and CDR2 FYEKMQ (reference sequence). The CDR3 protein is CASSLVTGGAIIGTEAFF. CDR3 bases: TGTGCCAGCAGCTTAGTAACAGGGGGCGCGATAATAGGAACTGAAGCTTTCTTT.

The V call is TRBV5-1, the J call TRBJ2-1, with 7 bases matching TRBD2. Germline V gives CDR1 SGHRS, CDR2 YFSETQ. CDR3 length: 14 amino acids. Trimming took 3 bases from V and 8 from J; bases not matched to a gene: 8. Here the CDR3 reads CASSSAGDGDEQFF. DNA for the CDR3: TGCGCCAGCAGCTCGGCGGGGGACGGGGATGAGCAGTTCTTC.

The chain is built from TRBV2 and TRBJ2-3, with TRBD2 matching over 7 bases. This CDR3 spans 14 amino acids. The V and J ends lost 3 bases and 6 bases, in that order; junction bases with no gene match: 6. The germline CDR1 and CDR2 sequences are SNHLY and FYNNEI. CDR3 sequence: CASSEGRELDTQYF. The CDR3 DNA sequence: TGTGCCAGCAGTGAGGGGCGGGAGCTCGATACGCAGTATTTT. Combining the CDR3 with reference TRBV2 and TRBJ2-3 gives the whole variable domain EPEVTQTPSHQVTQMGQEVILRCVPISNHLYFYWYRQILGQKVEFLVSFYNNEISEKSEIFDDQFSVERPDGSNFTLKIRSTKLEDSAMYFCASSEGRELDTQYFGPGTRLTVL.

The chain joins TRBV5-8 to TRBJ2-1; 7 bases are shared with TRBD2. The V and J ends lost 6 bases and 4 bases, in that order; junction bases with no gene match: 10. CDR1 and CDR2 from the germline V gene are SGHTS and YDEGEE. This CDR3 is 15 amino acids long. DNA for the CDR3: TGTGCCAGCACCCGGCCCGGGGGAGGGTACAATGAGCAGTTCTTC. This codes for CASTRPGGGYNEQFF.